The entry below describes one T cell receptor beta chain. Per germline, CDR1 SGHRS and CDR2 YFSETQ. The CDR3 consists of 16 residues. V was clipped by 0 bases and J by 0 bases, with 10 bases between them. This entry comes from a study of tissue T cells after allogeneic stem cell transplantation. Assay: immunoSEQ multiplex PCR; the TCRdb copy retains only in-frame clones and omits some. Among tens of thousands of clones listed, around 79% were seen once. This chain joins TRBV5-1 and TRBJ1-3; no clear D. The input for sequencing was tissue from the ileum, taken at autopsy. This TCR derives from a female donor older than 55 with lung cancer. The CDR3 nucleotides are TGCGCCAGCAGCTTGGCCGAAATCATCTCTGGAAACACCATATATTTT. It is translated as CASSLAEIISGNTIYF.